The clone carrying this T cell receptor (beta chain) was recorded only once. A single record per CDR3 protein comes from TCRdb applying MiXCR to the RT-PCR reads. The data hold approximately 170,000 distinct CDR3 sequences, with 24% observed a single time. Germline V gene lookup returns CDR1 SGHAT and CDR2 FQNNGV. Deletions cut 7 bases from V and 5 bases from J, with 17 bases between. CDR3 length equals 14 residues. These data are taken from a study of patients and donors after allogeneic stem cell transplantation. The source of this sequence is a human donor who was either an allogeneic HSCT recipient or a stem cell or donor lymphocyte infusion donor (not recorded which). It is not recorded whose cells these are; they may come from a transplant donor. Sequenced sample: blood, either unsorted or a sorted T cell fraction (not recorded which). The chain recombines TRBV11-2 with TRBJ2-5; perhaps TRBD1 as D (6 bases). In DNA form, the CDR3 reads TGTGCCAGCACCGAGAGGGGGACAACGGAGACCCAGTACTTC. Its protein product is CASTERGTTETQYF.